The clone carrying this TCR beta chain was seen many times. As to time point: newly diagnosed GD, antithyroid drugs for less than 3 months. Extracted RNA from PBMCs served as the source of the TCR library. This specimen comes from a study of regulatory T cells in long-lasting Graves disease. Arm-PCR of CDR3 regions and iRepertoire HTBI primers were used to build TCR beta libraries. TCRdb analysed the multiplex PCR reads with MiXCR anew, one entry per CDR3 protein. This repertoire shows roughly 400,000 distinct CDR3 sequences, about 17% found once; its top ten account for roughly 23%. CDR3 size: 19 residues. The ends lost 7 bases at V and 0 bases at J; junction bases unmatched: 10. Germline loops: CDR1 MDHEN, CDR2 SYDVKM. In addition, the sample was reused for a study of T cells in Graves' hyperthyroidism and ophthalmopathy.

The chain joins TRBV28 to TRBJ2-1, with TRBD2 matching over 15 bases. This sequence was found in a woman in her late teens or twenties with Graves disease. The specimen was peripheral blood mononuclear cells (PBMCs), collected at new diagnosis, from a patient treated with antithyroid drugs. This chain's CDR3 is CASTQTGLAGGLSYNEQFF. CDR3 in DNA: TGTGCCAGCACCCAAACGGGACTAGCGGGAGGCCTCTCCTACAATGAGCAGTTCTTC. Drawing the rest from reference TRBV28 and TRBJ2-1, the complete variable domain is DVKVTQSSRYLVKRTGEKVFLECVQDMDHENMFWYRQDPGLGLRLIYFSYDVKMKEKGDIPEGYSVSREKKERFSLILESASTNQTSMYLCASTQTGLAGGLSYNEQFFGPGTRLTVL.